This TCR beta chain was profiled in a study of T cell responses to AZD1222 COVID-19 vaccine. The overall study: Pooled in the analysis were second doses at about 4 or about 12 weeks.

Study-wide results and caveats: When two AZD1222 doses had been given, Spike-specific TCR breadth and depth rose. The donors showed a predominance of white British ancestry and of females, with possible underestimation of clonal diversity.

From germline, CDR1 is SGDLS and CDR2 YYNGEE. The V end was cut by 0 bases, the J end by 3 bases, with 6 bases between. The CDR3 loop spans 14 amino acids. Clones were sequenced by immunoSEQ multiplex PCR, and TCRdb holds only the in-frame ones, with some missing. The sample lists 100,000 or so clones, around 87% seen once, with 2% to 3% in the top ten. A note on this clone: The antigen is undetermined. The same CDR3 arises from other DNA sequences in this sample as well.

The rearrangement links TRBV9 to TRBJ1-4, with D perhaps matching TRBD1 (5 bases). The receptor's source is an adult in good health. This specimen was peripheral blood, taken on day 0 of AZD1222 vaccination. The DNA for the CDR3 is TGTGCCAGCAGCGTAGCAGGGTCTAATGAAAAACTGTTTTTT. This codes for CASSVAGSNEKLFF.